Each of the 26 T cell receptor beta chains below was sequenced from the same sample in a study of shared clonotypes between healthy human individuals. Repertoires were generated with immunoSEQ multiplex PCR, while TCRdb's copy carries only in-frame clones and drops some. The data contain around 2,000,000 clones, about 95% of them singletons. CD45RO negativity and positive selection for CCR7 defined naive CD8 cells, a population that excluded terminally differentiated effector memory CD45RA+ cells. The sequencing sample was made of naive CD8+ T cells sorted from blood. Receptors originate from a man aged 18 to 30 in good health.

This chain joins TRBV19 and TRBJ2-7; 11 nucleotides line up with TRBD1. CDR3 length: 15 amino acids. Losses at the gene ends were 5 bases for V and 0 bases for J; bases not matched to a gene: 3. The germline V gene encodes CDR1 LNHDA and CDR2 SQIVND (reference sequence). The CDR3 spells CASSDGTGGSYEQYF. The CDR3, as DNA: TGTGCCAGTAGTGACGGGACAGGGGGCTCCTACGAGCAGTACTTC.

Notes on this clone: The same CDR3 arises from other DNA sequences in this sample as well. The rearrangement uses TRBV19 and TRBJ1-1; no firm D call. This CDR3 is built from 13 residues. The germline gives CDR1 LNHDA, CDR2 SQIVND (reference sequence). The V end was cut by 1 base, the J end by 2 bases, with 5 bases between. CDR3 residues: CASSIGANTEAFF. The CDR3, as DNA: TGTGCCAGTAGTATAGGGGCCAACACTGAAGCTTTCTTT.

The V and J genes are TRBV6-1 and TRBJ1-4; D perhaps matches TRBD1 (6 bases). The CDR3 has 17 amino acids. The germline V and J ends were trimmed by 3 bases and 0 bases, with 14 bases remaining between them. Germline V lookup: CDR1 MNHNS, CDR2 SASEGT. CDR3 protein: CASSDGGAYATNEKLFF. Here the CDR3 DNA reads TGTGCCAGCAGTGATGGGGGGGCATATGCAACTAATGAAAAACTGTTTTTT.

The table lists this clone with a count of one. This chain uses TRBV6-5 with TRBJ1-2; D remains unclear. Germline CDR1 MNHEY, CDR2 SVGAGI. The CDR3 runs 12 residues. Trimming removed 6 bases from V and 10 bases from J, with 15 bases in between. The CDR3 DNA sequence: TGTGCCAGCAGCCTCCCAGTCGTTGACTACACCTTC. Encoded protein: CASSLPVVDYTF.

V usage is TRBV4-1 and J usage is TRBJ2-7; no clear D. V was pared by 0 bases and J by 3 bases, with 12 bases between. The length of the CDR3 is 15 residues. Germline values: CDR1 MGHRA, CDR2 YSYEKL. The CDR3 loop reads CASSQDRQVIYEQYF. The CDR3 nucleotides are TGCGCCAGCAGCCAAGATAGGCAGGTTATCTACGAGCAGTACTTC.

The chain has TRBV6-1 and TRBJ2-1, with 13 bases lining up with TRBD2. Looked up from germline, CDR1 is MNHNS and CDR2 is SASEGT. This CDR3 spans 16 amino acids. J gave up 7 bases and V 1 base, and 4 bases lay outside the gene matches. This CDR3 is CASSEELAGGLNEQFF. In DNA form, the CDR3 reads TGTGCCAGCAGTGAAGAACTAGCGGGAGGGTTGAATGAGCAGTTCTTC.

The chain couples TRBV5-6 to TRBJ1-1, with D possibly matching TRBD1 (5 bases). V shed 7 bases and J shed 5 bases, with 21 bases lying between them. The CDR3 totals 15 residues. CDR1 and CDR2 (germline): SGHDT, YYEEEE. The CDR3 bases are TGTGCCAGCCGTGGGCAGGGATCGGAGTGGACTGAAGCTTTCTTT. Its translation: CASRGQGSEWTEAFF.

This sequence joins TRBV7-8 and TRBJ1-2; 7 positions match TRBD1. With V trimmed by 3 bases and J by 3 bases, 7 bases remained unmatched. CDR1 is SGHVS, CDR2 FQNEAQ, per germline. There are 15 residues in the CDR3. Here the CDR3 DNA reads TGTGCCAGCAGCTTGCCCGGACAGGATTACTATGGCTACACCTTC. Residues: CASSLPGQDYYGYTF.

The chain uses TRBV4-3 and TRBJ2-2; 7 positions agree with TRBD2. Germline assignment: CDR1 LGHNA and CDR2 YSLEER. Trimming removed 1 base from V and 4 bases from J; junction bases left unmatched: 3. The CDR3 is 15 amino acids. CDR3 residues: CASSQGLAVTGELFF. CDR3 sequence (DNA): TGCGCCAGCAGCCAAGGGCTAGCGGTCACCGGGGAGCTGTTTTTT.

This clone was found once. V is TRBV27 and J is TRBJ2-7; 12 bases line up with TRBD1. This CDR3 comprises 15 residues. In germline, CDR1 is MNHEY, CDR2 SMNVEV (reference sequence). Germline trimming cut 4 bases from V and 6 bases from J; bases unmatched to any gene: 7. This CDR3 is CASSSPGQGASEQYF. The CDR3 bases are TGTGCCAGCAGTTCTCCGGGACAGGGGGCTAGCGAGCAGTACTTC.

This chain connects TRBV6-1 to TRBJ1-2; no reliable D call. Germline V gene data show CDR1 as MNHNS and CDR2 as SASEGT. With 2 bases removed from V and 7 bases from J, the gap between germline ends came to 8 bases. This CDR3 spans 12 amino acids. CDR3 sequence: CASSEPTSGYTF. The DNA for the CDR3 is TGTGCCAGCAGTGAACCGACAAGTGGCTACACCTTC.

The V and J genes are TRBV5-5 and TRBJ2-7; D remains unclear. Germline assignment: CDR1 SGHKS and CDR2 YYEKEE (reference sequence). V was trimmed by 0 bases and J by 6 bases, leaving 13 bases between them. There are 14 residues in the CDR3. CDR3 amino acids: CASSLAILAGEQYF. CDR3 in DNA: TGTGCCAGCAGCTTGGCCATTCTGGCCGGCGAGCAGTACTTC.

The chain links TRBV7-9 to TRBJ1-2; no reliable D call. V dropped 4 bases and J dropped 7 bases, with 19 bases sitting between them. This CDR3 region has 15 residues. The germline V gene encodes CDR1 SEHNR and CDR2 FQNEAQ (reference sequence). The CDR3 sequence is CASSSRTQLGIGYTF. CDR3 in DNA: TGTGCCAGCAGCTCACGGACCCAGCTAGGAATTGGCTACACCTTC.

Comment on this clone: Other DNA sequences in this specimen translate into the identical CDR3. V and J are TRBV6-5 and TRBJ2-7, with D unclear. The germline V gene encodes CDR1 MNHEY and CDR2 SVGAGI. The CDR3 runs 13 residues. Trimming removed 5 bases at V and 3 bases at J, with 11 bases between. CDR3 sequence: CASSLGPGYEQYF. DNA for the CDR3: TGTGCCAGCAGTCTCGGGCCCGGCTACGAGCAGTACTTC.

Turning to this clone: The sample holds other DNA sequences that translate to the same CDR3. The chain recombines TRBV29-1 with TRBJ2-5; D possibly corresponds to TRBD1 (5 bases). The germline V gene has CDR1 SQVTM and CDR2 ANQGSEA. This CDR3 has 13 amino acids. Trimming left V 3 bases short and J 0 bases short, with 8 bases between. CDR3 DNA sequence: TGCAGCGTTGAGGGGCAGAACCAAGAGACCCAGTACTTC. Translated, it gives CSVEGQNQETQYF.

This clone has only a few counts. Other DNA sequences within the sample encode an identical CDR3. The CDR3 region has the DNA TGTGCCAGCACCTACACCGGGGAGCTGTTTTTT. This sequence encodes CASTYTGELFF. The chain joins TRBV2 to TRBJ2-2, with unresolved D. V lost 7 bases and J 3 bases, leaving 3 bases between the germline ends. This CDR3 is 11 amino acids long. Looked up from germline, CDR1 is SNHLY and CDR2 is FYNNEI.

The genes are TRBV7-9 and TRBJ2-5; 7 bases are shared with TRBD1. Trimming at V came to 2 bases and at J to 5 bases, leaving 17 bases not matched to a gene. Germline CDR1 is SEHNR and CDR2 is FQNEAQ (reference sequence). CDR3 length: 18 residues. The CDR3 nucleotides are TGTGCCAGCAGCTTATTATCAAGGGACAGCCAAATGGAGGAGACCCAGTACTTC. Protein: CASSLLSRDSQMEETQYF.

V is TRBV19 and J is TRBJ2-5; 10 positions agree with TRBD2. This CDR3 spans 15 amino acids. V gave up 5 bases and J gave up 1 base; unmatched junction bases: 4. Germline CDR1 reads LNHDA; CDR2 reads SQIVND (reference sequence). In DNA, the CDR3 is TGTGCCAGTAGTTCAGTAGCGGGGGGCCAAGAGACCCAGTACTTC. Its protein is CASSSVAGGQETQYF. Full variable domain (missing parts from reference TRBV19 and TRBJ2-5): DGGITQSPKYLFRKEGQNVTLSCEQNLNHDAMYWYRQDPGQGLRLIYYSQIVNDFQKGDIAEGYSVSREKKESFPLTVTSAQKNPTAFYLCASSSVAGGQETQYFGPGTRLLVL.

On this clone itself: The sample has other DNA sequences that encode this CDR3 too. The gene calls are TRBV6-5 and TRBJ1-2; TRBD1 matches 7 bases. The J segment lost 3 bases and the V segment lost 3 bases, leaving 1 base of the junction unmatched. Looked up from germline, CDR1 is MNHEY and CDR2 is SVGAGI. The length of the CDR3 is 13 residues. The DNA of the CDR3 is TGTGCCAGCAGTTATGACAGGGACTATGGCTACACCTTC. Its protein product is CASSYDRDYGYTF.

V gene TRBV28 combines with J gene TRBJ2-7; 7 bases align to TRBD1. The CDR3 is 14 residues long. Trimming cost V 6 bases and J 0 bases; bases outside gene matches: 5. Germline lookup yields CDR1 MDHEN and CDR2 SYDVKM. CDR3 sequence (DNA): TGTGCCAGCAGAAGGGACAGCCTCTCCTACGAGCAGTACTTC. It yields the protein CASRRDSLSYEQYF.

This clone showed up just once. The gene calls are TRBV5-1 and TRBJ2-3; TRBD2 agrees at 7 bases. This CDR3 comprises 15 residues. Per the germline V gene, CDR1 is SGHRS and CDR2 is YFSETQ. V gave up 0 bases and J gave up 2 bases; unmatched junction bases: 3. CDR3 amino acids: CASSLEAGATDTQYF. The CDR3, as DNA: TGCGCCAGCAGCTTGGAGGCGGGAGCCACAGATACGCAGTATTTT.

Concerning this clone: An end of the junction differs from the germline gene, which may be a read error. The rearrangement links TRBV7-9 to TRBJ2-1, with TRBD2 identical over 11 bases. The CDR3 sequence is 14 residues long. The germline gives CDR1 SEHNR, CDR2 FQNEAQ (reference sequence). This CDR3 is CASSVAGGYNEQFF. In nucleotides, the CDR3 is TGTGCCAGCAGCGTAGCGGGGGGGTACAATGAGCAGTTCTTC.

The chain couples TRBV28 to TRBJ2-3; 9 bases align to TRBD1. Germline trimming cut 6 bases from V and 3 bases from J; bases unmatched to any gene: 7. Germline-derived CDR1 and CDR2 are MDHEN and SYDVKM. CDR3 length equals 15 residues. The CDR3 is CASSPQGAQTDTQYF. The CDR3 DNA is TGTGCCAGCAGCCCACAGGGGGCGCAAACAGATACGCAGTATTTT.

V is TRBV5-4 and J is TRBJ2-5; maybe TRBD1 (6 bases). Germline values: CDR1 SGHNT, CDR2 YYREEE (reference sequence). Trimming pared 0 bases from V and 2 bases from J, leaving 11 bases between. CDR3 length equals 15 residues. The CDR3 coding sequence is TGTGCCAGCAGCTTGGTCGTGAGGGGGCAAGAGACCCAGTACTTC. Translation gives CASSLVVRGQETQYF. Filled out from reference TRBV5-4 and TRBJ2-5, the complete variable domain reads ETGVTQSPTHLIKTRGQQVTLRCSSQSGHNTVSWYQQALGQGPQFIFQYYREEENGRGNFPPRFSGLQFPNYSSELNVNALELDDSALYLCASSLVVRGQETQYFGPGTRLLVL.

The CDR3 sequence: CASSAPVANTGELFF. In DNA form, the CDR3 reads TGTGCCAGCAGCGCCCCAGTTGCGAACACCGGGGAGCTGTTTTTT. The chain couples TRBV9 to TRBJ2-2; D not certain. The CDR3 is 15 amino acids. V lost 3 bases to trimming and J lost 0 bases, with 9 bases between them. Germline V gene sequence: CDR1 SGDLS, CDR2 YYNGEE.

This chain links TRBV6-5 with TRBJ1-2; a weak D match, TRBD1 (5 bases). The V and J ends lost 0 bases and 8 bases respectively, with 13 bases between them. Germline V gene data show CDR1 as MNHEY and CDR2 as SVGAGI. The CDR3 consists of 14 residues. The CDR3 DNA is TGTGCCAGCAGTTACTCGATACACGGGGGGGGCTACACCTTC. This encodes CASSYSIHGGGYTF.